This TCR beta chain is from a study of cytomegalovirus exposure and HLA in healthy donors. Looking at the study overall: From donors who were HLA-typed, an early data release held 65 million to 85 million unique TCRs.

Deletions cut 6 bases from V and 0 bases from J, with 18 bases between. This CDR3 has 17 amino acids. Primers for the PCR totalled 60 Vbeta and 13 Jbeta. Assay used: immunoSEQ multiplex PCR; TCRdb lists only in-frame clones, some missing. This table has 100,000 to 150,000 clones, over 70% appearing once. Notes on the study in general: Later, an analysis found that common viral pathogens appeared to be linked with several of the most significant clusters. The authors later linked a missense DCLRE1C variant to TCR beta V- and J-gene trimming.

Regarding this clone: Its specificity is not known.

The chain uses TRBV23-1 and TRBJ1-3; a possible D gene is TRBD1 (5 bases). TRBV23-1 belongs to the ORF category, with a function that is uncertain. The sequencing input was PBMCs. The source of this sequence is a woman between 40 and 50 years old in good health and CMV-seronegative. The CDR3 is CASSHRTRLASGNTIYF. The CDR3 region has the DNA TGCGCCAGCAGCCACCGGACAAGACTTGCCTCTGGAAACACCATATATTTT.